A single sample is the source of the 22 T cell receptor beta chains below, sequenced in a study of CD4 T cells in relation to SARS-CoV-2 and coronaviruses. TCRdb's copy holds only in-frame clones and misses some; the assay was immunoSEQ multiplex PCR. The repertoire consists of some 70,000 clones, with more than 80% occurring once and the leading ten covering 0.23%. Before the COVID-19 pandemic, during about 2010-2018, CD4+ T cells were taken from unexposed donors. The sample consisted of naive CD4+ T cells from PBMCs. Documented subset: naive CD4+ T cells isolated by negative enrichment. These receptors were obtained from a human donor in good health.

The V gene is TRBV30, the J gene TRBJ2-5; either TRBD1 or TRBD2 may fit D (5 bases each). Trimming left V 1 base short and J 2 bases short, with 11 bases between. This CDR3 contains 14 residues. Per the germline V gene, CDR1 is GTSNPN and CDR2 is SVGIG (reference sequence). CDR3 region: CAWSAGRKQETQYF. Written as DNA, the CDR3 is TGTGCCTGGAGTGCGGGACGGAAACAAGAGACCCAGTACTTC.

For the CDR3, the DNA is TGCGCCAGCAGCCACGAAGGATTGTCACAGGGTATTTTGACCCAGTACTTC. This codes for CASSHEGLSQGILTQYF. The chain employs TRBV4-1 and TRBJ2-5; a weak D match, TRBD1 (6 bases). V lost 3 bases, J lost 7 bases, and 24 bases lay in between. Germline CDR1 is MGHRA and CDR2 is YSYEKL. This CDR3 is built from 17 residues.

This clone appeared a few times. The CDR3 sequence: CASSSGGDWGYTF. DNA for the CDR3: TGTGCCAGCAGTTCCGGCGGCGACTGGGGCTACACCTTC. This chain joins TRBV7-3 and TRBJ1-2; D remains ambiguous. CDR3 length equals 13 residues. Germline CDR1 and CDR2: SGHTA and FQGTGA. The V gene lost 6 bases and the J gene lost 8 bases, with 16 bases spanning the gap.

This chain connects TRBV6-5 to TRBJ2-3, with D perhaps matching TRBD1 (5 bases). The CDR3 runs to 14 residues. V shed 0 bases and J shed 2 bases, with 6 bases lying between them. The germline V gene encodes CDR1 MNHEY and CDR2 SVGAGI. CDR3 nucleotides: TGTGCCAGCAGTTACTCCAGGGACACAGATACGCAGTATTTT. Its translation is CASSYSRDTDTQYF.

V gene TRBV28 combines with J gene TRBJ2-1, with 10 bases lining up with TRBD1. This CDR3 has 14 amino acids. Unmatched junction bases numbered 7, after V lost 7 bases and J lost 7 bases. Germline V CDR1 and CDR2: MDHEN, SYDVKM. The chain's CDR3 is CASMRDRGINEQFF. The DNA of the CDR3 is TGTGCCAGCATGCGGGACAGGGGCATTAATGAGCAGTTCTTC.

The V call is TRBV7-9, the J call TRBJ1-2; D uncertain. Germline loops: CDR1 SEHNR, CDR2 FQNEAQ (reference sequence). CDR3 length: 12 amino acids. V shed 4 bases and J shed 4 bases, with 7 bases lying between them. The CDR3 loop is CASSYNLYGYTF. DNA of the CDR3: TGTGCCAGCAGCTACAACCTCTATGGCTACACCTTC. Combining the CDR3 with reference TRBV7-9 and TRBJ1-2 gives the whole variable domain DTGVSQNPRHKITKRGQNVTFRCDPISEHNRLYWYRQTLGQGPEFLTYFQNEAQLEKSRLLSDRFSAERPKGSFSTLEIQRTEQGDSAMYLCASSYNLYGYTFGSGTRLTVV.

CDR3 nucleotides: TGTGCCAGCAGCCACATAAACTACTATGGCTACACCTTC. The encoded protein is CASSHINYYGYTF. The rearrangement uses TRBV3-1 (or the pseudogene TRBV3-2) and TRBJ1-2; D is unresolved. V was pared by 3 bases and J by 3 bases, with 8 bases between. Germline CDR1 and CDR2: LGHDT and YNNKEL (reference sequence). CDR3 length: 13 amino acids.

The rearrangement uses TRBV28 and TRBJ2-3; D is perhaps TRBD1 (5 bases). The CDR3 length is 15 residues. CDR1 MDHEN and CDR2 SYDVKM come from the germline V gene. V lost 3 bases and J 5 bases, leaving 15 bases between the germline ends. CDR3 loop: CASSFVGRGIDTQYF. CDR3 coding DNA: TGTGCCAGCAGTTTTGTGGGGCGCGGAATAGATACGCAGTATTTT.

This clone has just one count. The chain recombines TRBV4-1 with TRBJ2-5, with TRBD1 as a possible D gene (5 bases). The CDR3 spans 14 residues. CDR1 and CDR2 from the germline V gene are MGHRA and YSYEKL. Trimming removed 0 bases at V and 6 bases at J, with 11 bases between. This chain's CDR3 is CASSQDGREKTQYF. For the CDR3, the DNA is TGCGCCAGCAGCCAAGATGGCAGGGAAAAGACCCAGTACTTC.

This sequence joins TRBV28 and TRBJ2-7, with D perhaps TRBD2 (5 bases). Looked up from germline, CDR1 is MDHEN and CDR2 is SYDVKM. There are 17 residues in the CDR3. Trimming removed 3 bases at V and 0 bases at J, with 18 bases between. CDR3 sequence (DNA): TGTGCCAGCAGTTTGCCCGGAGGTGGGGTTACCTCCTACGAGCAGTACTTC. Its protein product is CASSLPGGGVTSYEQYF.

V gene TRBV19 combines with J gene TRBJ2-1; D unclear. Trimming removed 4 bases from V and 5 bases from J, with 18 bases in between. The CDR3 contains 16 residues. Germline loops: CDR1 LNHDA, CDR2 SQIVND (reference sequence). The DNA for the CDR3 is TGTGCCAGTAGTAGCCTCGGCTATCCCCCCAACAATGAGCAGTTCTTC. Its protein product is CASSSLGYPPNNEQFF. Full variable domain (outside the CDR3, taken from reference TRBV19 and TRBJ2-1): DGGITQSPKYLFRKEGQNVTLSCEQNLNHDAMYWYRQDPGQGLRLIYYSQIVNDFQKGDIAEGYSVSREKKESFPLTVTSAQKNPTAFYLCASSSLGYPPNNEQFFGPGTRLTVL.

The V and J genes are TRBV7-3 and TRBJ2-1, with 7 bases aligning to TRBD1. Germline V gene data show CDR1 as SGHTA and CDR2 as FQGTGA. V gave up 1 base and J gave up 7 bases; unmatched junction bases: 7. The length of the CDR3 is 15 residues. CDR3 residues: CASSLRTGFLNEQFF. In nucleotides, the CDR3 is TGTGCCAGCAGCTTAAGGACAGGTTTTTTAAATGAGCAGTTCTTC.

The chain uses TRBV5-1 and TRBJ1-2, with no clear D. The V gene's germline CDR1 is SGHRS and CDR2 YFSETQ. The CDR3 runs 13 residues. Deletions cut 0 bases from V and 2 bases from J, with 5 bases between. The CDR3 here is CASSLGQNYGYTF. As DNA, the CDR3 is TGCGCCAGCAGCTTGGGGCAAAACTATGGCTACACCTTC.

The CDR3 sequence: CASRDKTDPNEKLFF. In nucleotides, the CDR3 is TGTGCCAGCAGGGACAAGACAGACCCTAATGAAAAACTGTTTTTT. The V call is TRBV7-9, the J call TRBJ1-4; D is possibly TRBD1 (5 bases). Germline values: CDR1 SEHNR, CDR2 FQNEAQ (reference sequence). Trimming took 6 bases from V and 3 from J, leaving 14 bases between them. The CDR3 is 15 amino acids.

The chain uses TRBV5-1 and TRBJ2-3; 8 nucleotides match TRBD2. The CDR3 contains 14 residues. The germline CDR1 and CDR2 sequences are SGHRS and YFSETQ. The V gene end was trimmed by 6 bases and the J gene end by 4 bases; junction bases not matched to a gene: 7. DNA for the CDR3: TGCGCCAGCAATCCGGGGGGGCGCGCAGATACGCAGTATTTT. Translated, it gives CASNPGGRADTQYF.

The table lists this clone with a few counts. The chain combines TRBV19 with TRBJ1-5, with a tentative D call TRBD1 (6 bases). Germline CDR1 LNHDA, CDR2 SQIVND (reference sequence). V dropped 9 bases and J dropped 0 bases, with 9 bases sitting between them. This CDR3 has 13 amino acids. CDR3 amino acids: CASRDISNQPQHF. The CDR3 DNA is TGTGCCAGCCGGGACATTAGCAATCAGCCCCAGCATTTT. The variable domain in full, completed from reference TRBV19 and TRBJ1-5, reads DGGITQSPKYLFRKEGQNVTLSCEQNLNHDAMYWYRQDPGQGLRLIYYSQIVNDFQKGDIAEGYSVSREKKESFPLTVTSAQKNPTAFYLCASRDISNQPQHFGDGTRLSIL.

The chain combines TRBV12-3 or TRBV12-4 with TRBJ1-1; D remains ambiguous. Between the trimmed V and J ends, which lost 3 bases and 1 base, there was a span of 6 bases. The CDR3 sequence is 13 residues long. The CDR3 nucleotides read TGTGCCAGCAGTTTGGTCCAGAACACTGAAGCTTTCTTT. It encodes CASSLVQNTEAFF.

For the CDR3, the DNA is TGCGCCAGCAGCTTGAGAGGTCCCACTGAAGCTTTCTTT. This translates into CASSLRGPTEAFF. The chain employs TRBV5-1 and TRBJ1-1; D gene unclear. V lost 1 base and J 4 bases, leaving 8 bases between the germline ends. This CDR3 is built from 13 residues. Germline CDR1 SGHRS, CDR2 YFSETQ.

The CDR3 sequence is CAWLTGTGGTEAFF. The CDR3 nucleotides are TGTGCCTGGTTAACCGGGACAGGGGGGACTGAAGCTTTCTTT. V usage is TRBV30 and J usage is TRBJ1-1, with 11 bases that match TRBD1. CDR1 is GTSNPN, CDR2 SVGIG, per germline (reference sequence). The CDR3 loop spans 14 amino acids. V was pared by 5 bases and J by 5 bases, with 7 bases of the junction left unmatched.

The CDR3 sequence: CATSDSGDGQNGYTF. CDR3 sequence (DNA): TGTGCCACCAGTGATTCAGGAGACGGACAGAATGGCTACACCTTC. V and J are TRBV24-1 and TRBJ1-2; D perhaps matches TRBD1 (6 bases). Germline V gene data show CDR1 as KGHDR and CDR2 as SFDVKD. The CDR3 extends over 15 amino acids. The V and J ends lost 2 bases and 6 bases respectively, with 15 bases between them.

This chain joins TRBV7-9 and TRBJ2-6; D remains ambiguous. Trimming pared 2 bases from V and 1 base from J, leaving 3 bases between. This CDR3 has 14 residues. Per germline, CDR1 SEHNR and CDR2 FQNEAQ (reference sequence). CDR3 sequence (DNA): TGTGCCAGCAGCTTATTTTCTGGGGCCAACGTCCTGACTTTC. It is translated as CASSLFSGANVLTF.

This sequence joins TRBV5-1 and TRBJ1-5; the D gene is possibly TRBD1 (6 bases). V gave up 2 bases and J gave up 0 bases, with 9 bases separating them. This CDR3 contains 15 residues. CDR1 is SGHRS and CDR2 is YFSETQ in the germline V gene. The CDR3 loop is CASSLGGNSNQPQHF. CDR3 nucleotides: TGCGCCAGCAGCTTAGGGGGAAATAGCAATCAGCCCCAGCATTTT.